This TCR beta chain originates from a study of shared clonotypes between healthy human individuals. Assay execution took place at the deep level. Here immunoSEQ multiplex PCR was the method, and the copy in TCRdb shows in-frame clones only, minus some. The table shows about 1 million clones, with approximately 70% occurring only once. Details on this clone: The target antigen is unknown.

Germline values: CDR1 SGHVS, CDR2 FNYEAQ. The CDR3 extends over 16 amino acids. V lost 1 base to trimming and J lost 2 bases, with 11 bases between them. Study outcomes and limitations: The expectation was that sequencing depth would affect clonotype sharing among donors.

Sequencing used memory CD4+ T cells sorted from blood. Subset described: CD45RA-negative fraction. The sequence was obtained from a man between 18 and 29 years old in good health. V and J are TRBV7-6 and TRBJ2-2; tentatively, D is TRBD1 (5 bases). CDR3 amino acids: CASSLGAGHNTGELFF. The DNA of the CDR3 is TGTGCCAGCAGCTTAGGTGCCGGACATAACACCGGGGAGCTGTTTTTT.